The 18 T cell receptor beta chains listed next were all sequenced from one sample in a study of T cell clonality in common variable immunodeficiency. This table comes from immunoSEQ multiplex PCR, and its TCRdb copy is limited to in-frame clones, with some not included. The repertoire yields fewer than 30,000 clones, none seen only once; the top ten contain under 3.5%. For these receptors, no antigen is known. General study findings and limits: In common variable immunodeficiency, TCR beta chains reportedly carried fewer deletions and N-nucleotide insertions.

The source material was peripheral blood mononuclear cells. Every receptor here comes from a human donor with common variable immunodeficiency.

This clone has a count of ten or more. The CDR3 end is not reached by the read, which stops 3 residues before it; the germline J gene fills it in. Other DNA sequences in the same sample also yield this CDR3. V is TRBV29-1 and J is TRBJ1-2; D gene ambiguous. This CDR3 has 13 amino acids. The germline V gene has CDR1 SQVTM and CDR2 ANQGSEA. The V end was cut by 2 bases, the J end by 5 bases, with 12 bases between. CDR3 DNA (partial): TGCAGCGTTGAAAGTGACTCTGTTTATGGC. Protein product: CSVESDSVYG. The full CDR3 reads CSVESDSVYGYTF.

Comment on this clone: The read finishes 3 residues shy of the CDR3 end, and the germline J gene is used to complete it. The chain is built from TRBV2 and TRBJ2-3; D gene unclear. V was clipped by 1 base and J by 0 bases, with 5 bases between them. The CDR3 consists of 14 residues. CDR1 and CDR2 (germline): SNHLY, FYNNEI. The CDR3 DNA, read in part, is TGTGCCAGCAGTGAAGAGGGTAGCACAGATACG. The encoded protein is CASSEEGSTDT. The CDR3 in its entirety is CASSEEGSTDTQYF.

In this sample, this clone turned up a few times. With the read ending 3 residues before the CDR3 end, the germline J gene is used to fill in that end. This chain uses TRBV7-7 with TRBJ2-7; D possibly corresponds to TRBD2 (5 bases). Trimming cost V 5 bases and J 5 bases, with 13 bases left between them. CDR1 and CDR2 (germline): SSHAT, FNYEAQ (reference sequence). The length of the CDR3 is 13 residues. CDR3 protein: CASSRGLVDEQYF. The covered CDR3 bases are TGTGCCAGCAGCCGCGGACTCGTTGACGAG.

Many counts were recorded for this clone. The read stops 3 residues short of the end of the CDR3; the missing end is completed from the germline J gene. The gene calls are TRBV27 and TRBJ2-1; 8 bases agree with TRBD1. CDR3 length equals 13 residues. V lost 3 bases and J lost 9; bases outside the gene matches: 4. Per germline, CDR1 MNHEY and CDR2 SMNVEV (reference sequence). The CDR3 loop reads CASSFNRGSEQFF. The part of the CDR3 DNA that was read is TGTGCCAGCAGTTTCAACAGGGGGTCTGAG.

This clone was detected ten times or more. The read stops 3 residues short of the end of the CDR3; the missing end is completed from the germline J gene. The V and J genes are TRBV5-1 and TRBJ1-1, with 9 bases matching TRBD1. There are 16 residues in the CDR3. Trimming took 4 bases from V and 4 from J; bases not matched to a gene: 11. The germline V gene encodes CDR1 SGHRS and CDR2 YFSETQ. The CDR3 reads CASSTTGGLESTEAFF. The sequenced CDR3 bases are TGCGCCAGCAGCACTACAGGGGGCCTAGAGAGCACTGAA.

This clone occurred a few times. The read terminates 3 residues before the CDR3 end, so the remaining end is supplied by the germline J gene. This chain links TRBV6-4 with TRBJ2-7; D gene uncertain. Trimming cost V 6 bases and J 0 bases, with 12 bases left between them. The CDR3 covers 14 residues. Germline CDR1 reads MRHNA; CDR2 reads SNTAGT. This CDR3 reads CASRRPRSSYEQYF. Incomplete CDR3 DNA: TGTGCCAGCAGGCGGCCGAGGAGCTCCTACGAG.

This clone has only a few counts. The CDR3 extends 3 residues past the end of the read, so its final part is completed from the germline J gene. The rearrangement links TRBV6-2 or TRBV6-3 to TRBJ2-7; D is uncertain. Germline V gene data show CDR1 as MNHEY and CDR2 as SVGEGT. Trimming pared 3 bases from V and 0 bases from J, leaving 18 bases between. This CDR3 contains 17 residues. CDR3 sequence: CASSYMWAAASSYEQYF. The CDR3 bases that were read are TGTGCCAGCAGTTATATGTGGGCAGCAGCTTCCTCCTACGAG.

In this sample, this clone turned up many times. The CDR3 end lies 3 residues beyond the end of the read and is filled in from the germline J gene. The V and J genes are TRBV6-1 and TRBJ1-1; the D gene is possibly TRBD1 (6 bases). The CDR3 runs 15 residues. With 1 base removed from V and 0 bases from J, the gap between germline ends came to 9 bases. Per germline, CDR1 MNHNS and CDR2 SASEGT. Here the CDR3 reads CASSEVRGMNTEAFF. The DNA read from the CDR3 is TGTGCCAGCAGTGAAGTTAGGGGGATGAACACTGAA.

This clone appeared many times. The read gets to within 3 residues of the CDR3 end, and the germline J gene fills in the rest. V is TRBV19 and J is TRBJ1-1; possible D gene TRBD1, 6 bases. V gave up 7 bases and J gave up 1 base, with 16 bases separating them. The CDR3 covers 15 residues. Germline V gene sequence: CDR1 LNHDA, CDR2 SQIVND (reference sequence). The CDR3 spells CASKQGGAENTEAFF. The DNA read from the CDR3 is TGTGCCAGTAAACAGGGAGGGGCTGAGAACACTGAA.

As concerns this clone: The missing CDR3 end, 3 residues past where the read stops, is filled in from the germline J gene. V gene TRBV7-3 combines with J gene TRBJ2-5, with D possibly being TRBD1 (6 bases). V was shortened by 2 bases and J by 4 bases, with 17 bases between the two germline ends. This CDR3 has 16 amino acids. CDR1 and CDR2 from the germline V gene are SGHTA and FQGTGA. The sequenced part of the CDR3 DNA is TGTGCCAGCAGCTTAGCGCCAGGACAGCTCGGAGAGACC. The encoded protein is CASSLAPGQLGET. Given in full, the CDR3 is CASSLAPGQLGETQYF.

This clone was picked up many times. The CDR3 end falls 3 residues outside the read, so it is completed with the germline J gene. The chain recombines TRBV19 with TRBJ2-2, with a possible D match to TRBD1 (6 bases). Germline V lookup: CDR1 LNHDA, CDR2 SQIVND (reference sequence). The CDR3 totals 16 residues. V was pared by 7 bases and J by 1 base, with 16 bases between. CDR3: CASKRATGMNTGELFF. The CDR3 DNA, read in part, is TGTGCCAGTAAACGCGCGACAGGCATGAACACCGGGGAG.

This clone came up many times. Sequencing ends 3 residues short of the CDR3 end; the germline J gene provides the rest. The V gene is TRBV29-1, the J gene TRBJ2-1, with 9 bases lining up with TRBD1. The V gene's germline CDR1 is SQVTM and CDR2 ANQGSEA. This CDR3 spans 15 amino acids. Trimming removed 2 bases from V and 7 bases from J; junction bases left unmatched: 9. CDR3 DNA, as far as it was read: TGCAGCGTTGAATTCGGGGACAGGGTCCAGAATGAG. As protein: CSVEFGDRVQNE. The full CDR3 reads CSVEFGDRVQNEQFF.

This clone appeared a few times. The read terminates 3 residues before the CDR3 end, so the remaining end is supplied by the germline J gene. V and J are TRBV30 and TRBJ1-2; D remains unclear. Trimming removed 8 bases from V and 6 bases from J, with 13 bases in between. Germline loops: CDR1 GTSNPN, CDR2 SVGIG (reference sequence). There are 11 residues in the CDR3. The CDR3 spells CAGIGSDGYTF. The sequenced CDR3 bases are TGTGCCGGGATAGGGTCTGATGGC.

This clone was seen ten or more times. The CDR3 is cut off 3 residues early in the read; its end comes from the germline J gene. This chain connects TRBV19 to TRBJ2-1; 13 bases match TRBD2. The CDR3 is made up of 16 amino acids. V was pared by 3 bases and J by 6 bases, with 5 bases of the junction left unmatched. Looked up from germline, CDR1 is LNHDA and CDR2 is SQIVND (reference sequence). The covered CDR3 bases are TGTGCCAGTAGTATGCGCCGGACTAGCGGGAGCAATGAG. Protein product: CASSMRRTSGSNE. The complete CDR3 sequence is CASSMRRTSGSNEQFF.

This clone was detected ten times or more. The read finishes 3 residues shy of the CDR3 end, and the germline J gene is used to complete it. The rearrangement joins TRBV20-1 to TRBJ2-1; 7 bases are a match to TRBD2. The V gene end was trimmed by 2 bases and the J gene end by 6 bases; junction bases not matched to a gene: 1. The CDR3 consists of 12 residues. Germline V CDR1 and CDR2: DFQATT, SNEGSKA (reference sequence). The CDR3 loop is CSARWTSNEQFF. The sequenced part of the CDR3 DNA is TGCAGTGCTAGATGGACTAGCAATGAG.

This clone appeared many times. The CDR3 is cut off 3 residues early in the read; its end comes from the germline J gene. The J gene is TRBJ2-3, the V gene TRBV2; 10 nucleotides agree with TRBD1. The V gene end was trimmed by 6 bases and the J gene end by 1 base; junction bases not matched to a gene: 4. The CDR3 sequence is 15 residues long. Germline V CDR1 and CDR2: SNHLY, FYNNEI. Partial CDR3 DNA: TGTGCCAGCAGGGGACAGGGGACCCGCACAGATACG. Its protein is CASRGQGTRTDT. The full CDR3 protein reads CASRGQGTRTDTQYF.

This clone was counted at least ten times. The observed sequence ends 3 residues before the CDR3 terminus, with the missing tail filled in from the germline J gene. The V gene is TRBV7-8, the J gene TRBJ2-4; the match to TRBD1 covers 10 bases. Germline V lookup: CDR1 SGHVS, CDR2 FQNEAQ. Unmatched junction bases numbered 8, after V lost 5 bases and J lost 7 bases. CDR3 length: 15 amino acids. CDR3 in amino acids: CASSPGQGGGNIQYF. The sequenced part of the CDR3 DNA is TGTGCCAGCAGCCCAGGACAGGGGGGCGGGAACATT.

This clone occurred a few times. The read falls 3 residues short of the CDR3 end, and the missing part is taken from the germline J gene. This chain joins TRBV6-2 or TRBV6-3 and TRBJ2-1; a possible D gene is TRBD1 (6 bases). CDR3 length: 17 residues. Germline-derived CDR1 and CDR2 are MNHEY and SVGEGT. Trimming removed 0 bases at V and 8 bases at J, with 20 bases between. Incomplete CDR3 DNA: TGTGCCAGCAGTTACTCGTCAGGGGTGAGGAGAAGGGATGAG. Protein sequence: CASSYSSGVRRRDE. The whole CDR3 sequence is CASSYSSGVRRRDEQFF.